The sequence of this T cell receptor beta chain was determined in a study of molecular identifiers for immune sequencing clone quantification. General study findings and limits: Beyond 20 RNA copies, clones held over 98% of effector molecules, compared with under 1% in naive cells. Detection of one spiked Jurkat cell's TCR RNA reportedly worked in about a million naive cells. Clone sizes that are highly expanded could be underestimated when identical TCR molecules share a barcode.

Germline V gene lookup returns CDR1 MDHEN and CDR2 SYDVKM. CDR3 length equals 12 residues. Using its own MiXCR run on the PCR reads, TCRdb lists one record per CDR3 protein. The sample consists of 15,000 to 20,000 distinct CDR3 sequences, about 21% of them appearing once. Researchers sorted naive CD8 T cells as cells that were CD8+CD4-CCR7+CD45RA+. This clonotype came up many times. As yet, its antigen is unknown. Sequenced sample: naive CD8+ T cells from blood, with Jurkat cell RNA spiked in. Subset meaning: FACS-sorted CD8+CD4-CCR7+CD45RA+ naive T cells. The TCR comes from a human donor in good health. Some libraries in this study had Jurkat cell RNA spiked in. This chain connects TRBV28 to TRBJ2-1, with 11 bases lining up with TRBD1. The CDR3 is CSAGQGAYEQFF. The DNA of the CDR3 is TGTTCAGCAGGACAGGGGGCTTATGAGCAGTTCTTC.